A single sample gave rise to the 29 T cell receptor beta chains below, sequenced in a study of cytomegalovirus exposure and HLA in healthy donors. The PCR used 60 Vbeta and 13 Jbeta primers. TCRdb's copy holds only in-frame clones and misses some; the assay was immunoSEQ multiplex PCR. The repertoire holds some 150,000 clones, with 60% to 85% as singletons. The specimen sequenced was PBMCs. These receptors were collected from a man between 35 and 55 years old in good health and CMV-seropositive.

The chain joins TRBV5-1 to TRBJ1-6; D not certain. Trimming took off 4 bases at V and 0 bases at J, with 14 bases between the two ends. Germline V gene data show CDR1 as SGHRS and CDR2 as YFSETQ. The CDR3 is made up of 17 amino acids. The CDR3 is CASSIEPFSSYNSPLHF. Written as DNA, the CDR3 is TGCGCCAGCAGCATAGAGCCCTTTAGCTCCTATAATTCACCCCTCCACTTT.

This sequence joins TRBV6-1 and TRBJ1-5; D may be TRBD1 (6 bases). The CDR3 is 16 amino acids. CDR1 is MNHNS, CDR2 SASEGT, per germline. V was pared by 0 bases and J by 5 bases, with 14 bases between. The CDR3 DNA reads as TGTGCCAGCAGTGAAGCGTTCGGGGGGGCCCATCAGCCCCAGCATTTT. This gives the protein CASSEAFGGAHQPQHF.

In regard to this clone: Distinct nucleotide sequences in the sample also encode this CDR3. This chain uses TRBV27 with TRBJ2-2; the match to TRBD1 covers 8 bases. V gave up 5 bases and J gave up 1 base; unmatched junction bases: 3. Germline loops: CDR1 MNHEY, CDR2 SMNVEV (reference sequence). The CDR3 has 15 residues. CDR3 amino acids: CASSLGTGNTGELFF. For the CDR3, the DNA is TGTGCCAGCAGTCTTGGGACAGGGAACACCGGGGAGCTGTTTTTT.

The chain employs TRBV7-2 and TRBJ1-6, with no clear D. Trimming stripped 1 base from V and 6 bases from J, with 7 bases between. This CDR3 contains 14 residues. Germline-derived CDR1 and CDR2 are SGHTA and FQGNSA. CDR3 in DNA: TGTGCCAGCAGCTTAGTCCCCTCTAATTCACCCCTCCACTTT. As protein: CASSLVPSNSPLHF.

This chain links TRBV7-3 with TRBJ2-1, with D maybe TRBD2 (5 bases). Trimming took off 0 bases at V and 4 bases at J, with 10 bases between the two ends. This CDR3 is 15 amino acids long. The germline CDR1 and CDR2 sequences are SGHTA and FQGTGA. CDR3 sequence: CASSLTAGLYNEQFF. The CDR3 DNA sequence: TGTGCCAGCAGCTTAACTGCGGGCTTATACAATGAGCAGTTCTTC.

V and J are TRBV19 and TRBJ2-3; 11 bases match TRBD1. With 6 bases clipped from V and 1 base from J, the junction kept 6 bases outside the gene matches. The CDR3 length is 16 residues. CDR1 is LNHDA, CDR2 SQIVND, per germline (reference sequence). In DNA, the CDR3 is TGTGCCAGTAGGACACCGGGACAGGGGGGCACAGATACGCAGTATTTT. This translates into CASRTPGQGGTDTQYF.

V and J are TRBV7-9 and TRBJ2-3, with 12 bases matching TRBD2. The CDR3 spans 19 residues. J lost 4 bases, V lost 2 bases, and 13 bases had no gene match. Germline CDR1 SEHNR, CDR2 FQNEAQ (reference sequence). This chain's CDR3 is CASSLRVLAGGPAADTQYF. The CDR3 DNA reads TGTGCCAGCAGCTTAAGGGTCCTAGCGGGAGGGCCAGCCGCAGATACGCAGTATTTT. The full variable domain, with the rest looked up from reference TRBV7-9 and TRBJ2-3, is DTGVSQNPRHKITKRGQNVTFRCDPISEHNRLYWYRQTLGQGPEFLTYFQNEAQLEKSRLLSDRFSAERPKGSFSTLEIQRTEQGDSAMYLCASSLRVLAGGPAADTQYFGPGTRLTVL.

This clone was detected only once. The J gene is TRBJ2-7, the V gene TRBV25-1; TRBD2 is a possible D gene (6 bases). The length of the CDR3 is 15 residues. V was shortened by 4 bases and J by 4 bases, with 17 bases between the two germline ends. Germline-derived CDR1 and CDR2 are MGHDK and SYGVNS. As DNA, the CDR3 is TGTGCCAGCAGTGGAACGGGTGGGGGGTCTTACGAGCAGTACTTC. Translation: CASSGTGGGSYEQYF.

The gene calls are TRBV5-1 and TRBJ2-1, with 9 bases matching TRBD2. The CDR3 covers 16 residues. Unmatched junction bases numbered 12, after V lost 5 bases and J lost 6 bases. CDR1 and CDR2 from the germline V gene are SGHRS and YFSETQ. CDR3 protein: CASRPRVAGAGNEQFF. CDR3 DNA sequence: TGCGCCAGCAGACCACGGGTAGCGGGAGCAGGCAATGAGCAGTTCTTC.

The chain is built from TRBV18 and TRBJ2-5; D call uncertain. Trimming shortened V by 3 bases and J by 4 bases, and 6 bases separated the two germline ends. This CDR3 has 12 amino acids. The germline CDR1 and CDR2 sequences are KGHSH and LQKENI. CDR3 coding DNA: TGTGCCAGCTCACCGCGAACAGAGACCCAGTACTTC. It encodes CASSPRTETQYF.

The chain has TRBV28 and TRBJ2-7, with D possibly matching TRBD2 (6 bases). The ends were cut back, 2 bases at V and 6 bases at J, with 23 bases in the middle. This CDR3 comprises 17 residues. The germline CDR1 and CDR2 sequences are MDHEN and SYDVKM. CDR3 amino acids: CASSLTSRRGSGSEQYF. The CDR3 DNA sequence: TGTGCCAGCAGTTTAACCTCCCGGAGGGGCTCCGGGTCCGAGCAGTACTTC.

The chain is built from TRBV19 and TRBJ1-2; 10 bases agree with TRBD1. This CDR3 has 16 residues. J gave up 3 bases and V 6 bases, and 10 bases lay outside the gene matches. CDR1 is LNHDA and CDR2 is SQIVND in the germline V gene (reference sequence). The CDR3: CASSLGQGGRYYGYTF. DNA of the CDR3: TGTGCCAGTAGCCTCGGACAGGGGGGCCGGTACTATGGCTACACCTTC. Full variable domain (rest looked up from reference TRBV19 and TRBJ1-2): DGGITQSPKYLFRKEGQNVTLSCEQNLNHDAMYWYRQDPGQGLRLIYYSQIVNDFQKGDIAEGYSVSREKKESFPLTVTSAQKNPTAFYLCASSLGQGGRYYGYTFGSGTRLTVV.

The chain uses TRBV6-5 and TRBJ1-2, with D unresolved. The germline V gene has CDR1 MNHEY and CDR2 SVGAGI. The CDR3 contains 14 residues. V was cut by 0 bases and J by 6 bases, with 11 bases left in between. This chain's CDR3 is CASSYSPTGNGYTF. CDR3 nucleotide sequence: TGTGCCAGCAGTTACTCGCCGACCGGGAATGGCTACACCTTC.

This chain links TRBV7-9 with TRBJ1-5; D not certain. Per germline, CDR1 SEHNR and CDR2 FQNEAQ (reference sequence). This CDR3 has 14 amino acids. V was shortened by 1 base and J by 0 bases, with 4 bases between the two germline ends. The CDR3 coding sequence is TGTGCCAGCAGCTTAGGACTTAGCAATCAGCCCCAGCATTTT. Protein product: CASSLGLSNQPQHF.

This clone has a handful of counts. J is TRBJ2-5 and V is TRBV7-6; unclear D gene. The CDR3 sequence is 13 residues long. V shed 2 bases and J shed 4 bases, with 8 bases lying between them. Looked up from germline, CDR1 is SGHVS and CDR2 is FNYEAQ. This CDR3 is CASSLSSPETQYF. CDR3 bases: TGTGCCAGCAGCTTAAGCTCTCCAGAGACCCAGTACTTC.

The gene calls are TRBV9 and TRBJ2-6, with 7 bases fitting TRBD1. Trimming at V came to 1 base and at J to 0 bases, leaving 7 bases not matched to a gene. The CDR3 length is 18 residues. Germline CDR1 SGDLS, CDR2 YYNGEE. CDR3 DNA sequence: TGTGCCAGCAGCGTAACGACAGGGACCATCTCTGGGGCCAACGTCCTGACTTTC. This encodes CASSVTTGTISGANVLTF.

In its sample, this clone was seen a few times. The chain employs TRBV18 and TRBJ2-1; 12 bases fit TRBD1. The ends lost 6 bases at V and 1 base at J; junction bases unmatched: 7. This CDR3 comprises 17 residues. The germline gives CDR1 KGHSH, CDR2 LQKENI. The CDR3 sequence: CASSRLGQGASYNEQFF. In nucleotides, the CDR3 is TGTGCCAGCTCCCGCCTGGGACAGGGGGCATCCTACAATGAGCAGTTCTTC. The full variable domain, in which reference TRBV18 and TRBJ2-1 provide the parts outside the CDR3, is NAGVMQNPRHLVRRRGQEARLRCSPMKGHSHVYWYRQLPEEGLKFMVYLQKENIIDESGMPKERFSAEFPKEGPSILRIQQVVRGDSAAYFCASSRLGQGASYNEQFFGPGTRLTVL.

The CDR3 protein is CASVWGRYTEAFF. CDR3 in DNA: TGTGCCAGCGTATGGGGGCGGTACACTGAAGCTTTCTTT. The chain joins TRBV6-1 to TRBJ1-1; perhaps TRBD1 as D (6 bases). V lost 8 bases to trimming and J lost 3 bases, with 13 bases between them. CDR3 length: 13 residues. Germline-derived CDR1 and CDR2 are MNHNS and SASEGT.

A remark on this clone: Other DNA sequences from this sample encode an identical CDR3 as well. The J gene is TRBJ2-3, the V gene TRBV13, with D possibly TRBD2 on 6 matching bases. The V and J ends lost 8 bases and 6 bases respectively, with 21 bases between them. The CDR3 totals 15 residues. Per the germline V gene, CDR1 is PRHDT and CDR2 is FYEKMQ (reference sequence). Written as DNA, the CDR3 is TGTGCCAGCGTAAGTGCGGGATACGGAACCGATACGCAGTATTTT. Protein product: CASVSAGYGTDTQYF. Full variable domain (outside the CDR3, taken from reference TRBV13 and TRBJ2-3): AAGVIQSPRHLIKEKRETATLKCYPIPRHDTVYWYQQGPGQDPQFLISFYEKMQSDKGSIPDRFSAQQFSDYHSELNMSSLELGDSALYFCASVSAGYGTDTQYFGPGTRLTVL.

The CDR3 region has the DNA TGTGCCAGCAGGGGAGACAGGGCGGATGGCTACACCTTC. Residues: CASRGDRADGYTF. The rearrangement joins TRBV6-5 to TRBJ1-2, with 7 bases that match TRBD1. The length of the CDR3 is 13 residues. The V and J ends lost 6 bases and 6 bases, in that order; junction bases with no gene match: 7. Germline V gene data show CDR1 as MNHEY and CDR2 as SVGAGI.

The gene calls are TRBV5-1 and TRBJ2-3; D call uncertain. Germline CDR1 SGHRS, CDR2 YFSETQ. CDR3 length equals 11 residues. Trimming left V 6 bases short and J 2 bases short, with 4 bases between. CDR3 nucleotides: TGCGCCAGCACCAACACAGATACGCAGTATTTT. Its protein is CASTNTDTQYF.

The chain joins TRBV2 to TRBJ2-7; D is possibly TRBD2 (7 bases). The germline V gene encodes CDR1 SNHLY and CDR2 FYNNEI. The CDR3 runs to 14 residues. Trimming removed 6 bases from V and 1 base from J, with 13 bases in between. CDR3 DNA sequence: TGTGCCAGCAGGGGAGGGGGGCGGTCCTACGAGCAGTACTTC. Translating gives CASRGGGRSYEQYF.

Here the CDR3 DNA reads TGTGCCAGCACCAGGGCAAACTATGGCTACACCTTC. It yields the protein CASTRANYGYTF. The gene calls are TRBV6-1 and TRBJ1-2; perhaps TRBD1 as D (5 bases). The germline CDR1 and CDR2 sequences are MNHNS and SASEGT. The CDR3 consists of 12 residues. Trimming stripped 7 bases from V and 2 bases from J, with 8 bases between.

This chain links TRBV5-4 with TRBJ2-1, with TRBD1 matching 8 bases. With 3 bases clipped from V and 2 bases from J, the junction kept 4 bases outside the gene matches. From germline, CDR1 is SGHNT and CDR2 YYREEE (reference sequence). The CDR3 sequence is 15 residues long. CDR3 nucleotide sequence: TGTGCCAGCAGCTACGGGACAGGAGCCTACAATGAGCAGTTCTTC. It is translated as CASSYGTGAYNEQFF.

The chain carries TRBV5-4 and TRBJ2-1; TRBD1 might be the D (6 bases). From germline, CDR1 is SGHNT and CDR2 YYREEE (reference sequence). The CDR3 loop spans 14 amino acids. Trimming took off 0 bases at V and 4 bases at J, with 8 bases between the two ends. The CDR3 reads CASSLGDKYNEQFF. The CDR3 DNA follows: TGTGCCAGCAGCTTGGGGGACAAATACAATGAGCAGTTCTTC.

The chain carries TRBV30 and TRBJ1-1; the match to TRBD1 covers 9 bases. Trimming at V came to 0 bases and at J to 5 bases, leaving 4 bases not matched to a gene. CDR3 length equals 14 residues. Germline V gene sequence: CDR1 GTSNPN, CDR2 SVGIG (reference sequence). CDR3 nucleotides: TGTGCCTGGAGTGTAGGACAGGGGTTAACTGAAGCTTTCTTT. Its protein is CAWSVGQGLTEAFF.

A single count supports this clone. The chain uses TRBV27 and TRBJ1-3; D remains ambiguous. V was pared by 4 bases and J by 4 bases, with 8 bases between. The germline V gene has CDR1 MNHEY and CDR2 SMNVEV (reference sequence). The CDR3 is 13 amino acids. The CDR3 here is CASSYSAGNTIYF. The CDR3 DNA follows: TGTGCCAGCAGTTATAGTGCCGGAAACACCATATATTTT.

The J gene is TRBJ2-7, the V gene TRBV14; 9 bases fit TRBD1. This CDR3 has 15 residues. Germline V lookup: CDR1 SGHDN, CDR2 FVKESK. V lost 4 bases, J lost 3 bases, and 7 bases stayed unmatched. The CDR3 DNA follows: TGTGCCAGCAGCCCCCCCCGGGGACAGGGCTACGAGCAGTACTTC. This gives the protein CASSPPRGQGYEQYF.

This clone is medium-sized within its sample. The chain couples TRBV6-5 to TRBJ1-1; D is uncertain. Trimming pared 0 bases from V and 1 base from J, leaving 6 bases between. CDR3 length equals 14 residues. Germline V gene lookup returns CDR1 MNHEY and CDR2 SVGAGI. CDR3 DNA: TGTGCCAGCAGTTACTCGTACAAGAACACTGAAGCTTTCTTT. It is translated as CASSYSYKNTEAFF.